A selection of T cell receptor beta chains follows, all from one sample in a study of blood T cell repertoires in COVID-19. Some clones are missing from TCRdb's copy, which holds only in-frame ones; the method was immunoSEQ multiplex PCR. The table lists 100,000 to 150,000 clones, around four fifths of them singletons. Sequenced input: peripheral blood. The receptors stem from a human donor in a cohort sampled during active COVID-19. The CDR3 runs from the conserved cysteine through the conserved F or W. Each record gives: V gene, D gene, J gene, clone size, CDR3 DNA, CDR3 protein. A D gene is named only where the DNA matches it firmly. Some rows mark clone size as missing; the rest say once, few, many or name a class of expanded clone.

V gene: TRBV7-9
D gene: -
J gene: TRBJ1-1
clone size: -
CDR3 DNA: TGTGCCAGCAGCCTACAGGGTCCCGCTGAAGCTTTCTTT
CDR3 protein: CASSLQGPAEAFF

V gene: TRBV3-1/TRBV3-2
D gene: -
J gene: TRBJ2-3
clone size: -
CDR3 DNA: TGTGCCAGCAGCCAAAGCTACGGTAGCACAGATACGCAGTATTTT
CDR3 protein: CASSQSYGSTDTQYF

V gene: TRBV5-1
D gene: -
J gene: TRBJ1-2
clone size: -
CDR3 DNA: TGCGCCAGCAGCTTGGCACAGGCTATCCCCCTCTACACCTTC
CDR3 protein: CASSLAQAIPLYTF

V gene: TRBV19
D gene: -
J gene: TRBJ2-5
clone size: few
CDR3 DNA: TGTGCCACCACAAGGGGGGAGACCCAGTACTTC
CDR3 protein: CATTRGETQYF

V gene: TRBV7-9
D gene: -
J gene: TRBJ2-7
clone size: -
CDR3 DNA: TGTGCCAGCAGCCCTTCCTACGAGCAGTACTTC
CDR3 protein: CASSPSYEQYF

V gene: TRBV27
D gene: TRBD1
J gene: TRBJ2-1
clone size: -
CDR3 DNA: TGTGCCAGCAGTATGGGGACAGGGGGCTGGGATGAGCAGTTCTTC
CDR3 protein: CASSMGTGGWDEQFF

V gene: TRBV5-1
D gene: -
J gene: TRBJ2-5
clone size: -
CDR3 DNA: TGCGCCAGCAGCTGGGGCCAGGGAGAGACCCAGTACTTC
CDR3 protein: CASSWGQGETQYF

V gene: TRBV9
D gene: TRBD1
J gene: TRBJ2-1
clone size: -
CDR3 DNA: TGTGCCAGCAGTACCGGGACAGGTACGGGTGAGCAGTTCTTC
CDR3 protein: CASSTGTGTGEQFF

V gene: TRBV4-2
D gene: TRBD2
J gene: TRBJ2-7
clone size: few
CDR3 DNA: TGTGCCAGCAGCCAAAAAGCGGGGGCCCAATTTACCTACGAGCAGTACTTC
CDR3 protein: CASSQKAGAQFTYEQYF

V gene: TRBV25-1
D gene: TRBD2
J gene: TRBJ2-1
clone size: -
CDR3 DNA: TGTGCCAGCAGTGAATTGACTAGCGCGGGCTCCTACAATGAGCAGTTCTTC
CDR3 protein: CASSELTSAGSYNEQFF

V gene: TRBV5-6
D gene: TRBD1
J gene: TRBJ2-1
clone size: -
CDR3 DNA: TGTGCCAGCAGCCGATTCGGACAGGGGGAGGGTGAGCAGTTCTTC
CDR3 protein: CASSRFGQGEGEQFF

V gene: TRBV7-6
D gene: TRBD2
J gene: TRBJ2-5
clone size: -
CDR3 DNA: TGTGCCAGCAGCGCTCCGACTAGCGGGGGGGCCTTGGAGACCCAGTACTTC
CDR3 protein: CASSAPTSGGALETQYF

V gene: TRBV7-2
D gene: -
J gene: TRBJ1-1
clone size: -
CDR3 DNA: TGTGCCAGCGCCGGCAGGCATTACACTGAAGCTTTCTTT
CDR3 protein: CASAGRHYTEAFF

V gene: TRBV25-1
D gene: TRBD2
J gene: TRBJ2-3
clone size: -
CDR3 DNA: TGTGCCAGCAGTGACAAACTAGCGACCACAGATACGCAGTATTTT
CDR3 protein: CASSDKLATTDTQYF

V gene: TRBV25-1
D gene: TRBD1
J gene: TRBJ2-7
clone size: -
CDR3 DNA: TGTGCCAGCCGGTCCGGGACAGGGCTTAGAGAGCAGTACTTC
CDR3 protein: CASRSGTGLREQYF

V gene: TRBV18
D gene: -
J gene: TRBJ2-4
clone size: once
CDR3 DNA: TGTGCCAGCTCACCACCGGGACTCCAAAATGTAAAAAACATTCAGTACTTC
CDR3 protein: CASSPPGLQNVKNIQYF

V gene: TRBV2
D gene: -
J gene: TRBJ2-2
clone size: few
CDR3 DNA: TGTGCCAGCCTAAGCGATCTCACCGGGGAGCTGTTTTTT
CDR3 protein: CASLSDLTGELFF

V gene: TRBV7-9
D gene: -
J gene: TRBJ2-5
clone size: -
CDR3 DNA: TGTGCCAGCAGCCTACGACAGGATCAAGAGACCCAGTACTTC
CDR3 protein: CASSLRQDQETQYF

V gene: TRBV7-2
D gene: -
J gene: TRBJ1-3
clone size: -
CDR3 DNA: TGTGCCAGCAGCTCACTACAACTAGCGGGTGGAAACACCATATATTTT
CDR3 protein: CASSSLQLAGGNTIYF

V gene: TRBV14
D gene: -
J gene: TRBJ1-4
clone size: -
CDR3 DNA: TGTGCCAGCAGCCACTCGACAACGGTTAATGAAAAACTGTTTTTT
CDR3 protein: CASSHSTTVNEKLFF

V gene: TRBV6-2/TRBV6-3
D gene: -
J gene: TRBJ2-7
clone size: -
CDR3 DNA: TGTGCCAGCAGTTACGATTTGGACTCCGCTCGAACCTCAGGCCTCTACGAGCAGTACTTC
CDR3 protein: CASSYDLDSARTSGLYEQYF

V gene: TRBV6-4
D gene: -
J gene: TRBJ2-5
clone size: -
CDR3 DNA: TGTGCCAGCAGTGTCCGTGCAGGGCAGACCCAGTACTTC
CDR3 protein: CASSVRAGQTQYF

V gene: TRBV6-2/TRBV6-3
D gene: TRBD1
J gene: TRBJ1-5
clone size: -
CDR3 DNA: TGTGCCAGCAGTTACTCTATCAACAGGGGACCCTTCTATCAGCCCCAGCATTTT
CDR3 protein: CASSYSINRGPFYQPQHF

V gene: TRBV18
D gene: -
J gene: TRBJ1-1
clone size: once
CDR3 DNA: TGTGCCAGCTCACCACGGCAGGGGCCAACTTCGAACACTGAAGCTTTCTTT
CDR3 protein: CASSPRQGPTSNTEAFF

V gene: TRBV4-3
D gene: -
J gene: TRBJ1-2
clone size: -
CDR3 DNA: TGCGCCAGCAGCCGAGACCAGGGGACGGATGGCTACACCTTC
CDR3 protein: CASSRDQGTDGYTF

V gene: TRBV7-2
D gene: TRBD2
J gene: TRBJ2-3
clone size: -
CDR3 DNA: TGTGCCAGCAGCTATCTAGCGGGGGTCATCACAGATACGCAGTATTTT
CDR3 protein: CASSYLAGVITDTQYF

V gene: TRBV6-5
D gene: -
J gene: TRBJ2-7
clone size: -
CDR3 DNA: TGTGCCAGCAGTCAGGTTACCCAGGACTTC
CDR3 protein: CASSQVTQDF

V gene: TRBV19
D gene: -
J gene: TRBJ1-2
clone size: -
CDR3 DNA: TGTGCCAGTACGGGGGGGTCCCTTGGCTACACCTTC
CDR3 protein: CASTGGSLGYTF

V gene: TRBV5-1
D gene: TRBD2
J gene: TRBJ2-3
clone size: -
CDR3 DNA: TGCGCCAGCAGCTTGAATCGACTAGCGGGGGGTCTGAATACGCAGTATTTT
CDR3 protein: CASSLNRLAGGLNTQYF

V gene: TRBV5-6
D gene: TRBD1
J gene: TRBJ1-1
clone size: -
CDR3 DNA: TGTGCCAGCAGCCCCGGGACAGGAGGTGAAGCTTTCTTT
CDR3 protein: CASSPGTGGEAFF

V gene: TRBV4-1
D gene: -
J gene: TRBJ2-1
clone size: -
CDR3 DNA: TGCGCCAGCAGCCTTCCACAGGGTAGGGTTAGTGAGCAGTTCTTC
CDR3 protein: CASSLPQGRVSEQFF

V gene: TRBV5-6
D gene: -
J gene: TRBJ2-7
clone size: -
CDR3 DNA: TGTGCCAGCAGCTTGGTCGGGGGAGAGCAGTACTTC
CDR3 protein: CASSLVGGEQYF

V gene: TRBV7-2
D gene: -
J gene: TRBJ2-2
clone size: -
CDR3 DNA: TGTGCCAGCAGCGGCCACAGGGTAAATACCGGGGAGCTGTTTTTT
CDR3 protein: CASSGHRVNTGELFF

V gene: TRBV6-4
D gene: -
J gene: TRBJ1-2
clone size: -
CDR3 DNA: TGTGCCAGCAGTGAGCTCGGCAGGGGTGGCGGCTACACCTTC
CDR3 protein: CASSELGRGGGYTF

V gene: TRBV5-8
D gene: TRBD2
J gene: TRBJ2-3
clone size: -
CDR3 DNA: TGTGCCAGCAGGACTAGCGGGCCCTCTAGCACAGATACGCAGTATTTT
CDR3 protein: CASRTSGPSSTDTQYF

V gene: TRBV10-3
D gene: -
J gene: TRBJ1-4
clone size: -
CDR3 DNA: TGTGCCATCAGTGAGTCTCGGGTAAATGAAAAACTGTTTTTT
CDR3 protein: CAISESRVNEKLFF

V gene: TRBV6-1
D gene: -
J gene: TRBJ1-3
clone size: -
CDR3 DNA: TGTGCCAGCAGTGAAGCAGGGGCAGGAAACACCATATATTTT
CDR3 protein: CASSEAGAGNTIYF

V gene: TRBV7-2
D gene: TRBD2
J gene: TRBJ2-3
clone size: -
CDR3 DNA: TGTGCCAGCAGCTTTCCCCCTTGGCGGGGGGTCACAGATACGCAGTATTTT
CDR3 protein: CASSFPPWRGVTDTQYF

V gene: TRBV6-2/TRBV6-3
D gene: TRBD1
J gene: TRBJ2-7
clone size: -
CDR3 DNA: TGTGCCAGCAGTTACGGGACAGGGGGCTACGAGCAGTACTTC
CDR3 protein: CASSYGTGGYEQYF

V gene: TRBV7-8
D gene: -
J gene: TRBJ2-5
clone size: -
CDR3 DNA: TGTGCCAGCAGCTATAGCAGCATCCAAGAGACCCAGTACTTC
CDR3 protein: CASSYSSIQETQYF

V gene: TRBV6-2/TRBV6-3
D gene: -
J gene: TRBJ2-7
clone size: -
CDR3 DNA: TGTGCCAGCAGTTACTCAGCGGCGTCTCCCTACGAGCAGTACTTC
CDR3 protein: CASSYSAASPYEQYF

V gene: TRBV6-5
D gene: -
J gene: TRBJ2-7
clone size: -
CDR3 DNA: TGTGCCAGCAGTTACTCGAGCACCGCTAACTACGAGCAGTACTTC
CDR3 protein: CASSYSSTANYEQYF

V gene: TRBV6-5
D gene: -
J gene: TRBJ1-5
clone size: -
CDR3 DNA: TGTGCCAGCCAGGACAGTGGCAATCAGCCCCAGCATTTT
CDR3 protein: CASQDSGNQPQHF

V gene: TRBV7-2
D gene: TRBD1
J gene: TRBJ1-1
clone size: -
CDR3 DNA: TGTGCCAGCAGCTACCAGACAGGGGACTCTGAAGCTTTCTTT
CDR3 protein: CASSYQTGDSEAFF

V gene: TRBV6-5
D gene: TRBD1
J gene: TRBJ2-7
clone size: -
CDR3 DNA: TGTGCCAGCAGGACAACAGGGGGCAGATACGAGCAGTACTTC
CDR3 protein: CASRTTGGRYEQYF

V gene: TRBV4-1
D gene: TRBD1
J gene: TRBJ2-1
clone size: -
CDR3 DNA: TGCGCCAGCAGCCAAGGGACAGGGGGTTTCAATGAGCAGTTCTTC
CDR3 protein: CASSQGTGGFNEQFF

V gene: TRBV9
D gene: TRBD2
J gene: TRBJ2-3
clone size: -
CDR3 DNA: TGTGCCAGCAGCACGGGACTAGCGGGGGGCCTCACAGATACGCAGTATTTT
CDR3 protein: CASSTGLAGGLTDTQYF

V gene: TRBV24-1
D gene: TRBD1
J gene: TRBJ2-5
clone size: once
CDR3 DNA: TGTGCCACCAGCAAACAGGGGGGCGAGACCCAGTACTTC
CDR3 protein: CATSKQGGETQYF

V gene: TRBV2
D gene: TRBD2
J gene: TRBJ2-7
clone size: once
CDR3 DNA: TGTGCCAGCAGTTTGGGACTAGCGCCGCTTGGAAACGAGCAGTACTTC
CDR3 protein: CASSLGLAPLGNEQYF

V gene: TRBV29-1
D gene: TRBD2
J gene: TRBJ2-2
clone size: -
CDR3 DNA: TGCAGCGTCACGGGACTAGCGGGAGCCACCGGGGAGCTGTTTTTT
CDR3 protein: CSVTGLAGATGELFF

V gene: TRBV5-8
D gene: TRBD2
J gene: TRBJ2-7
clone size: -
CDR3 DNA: TGTGCCAGCAGCTTGGCCTTTTCGGGACTAGCAACCTACGAGCAGTACTTC
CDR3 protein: CASSLAFSGLATYEQYF

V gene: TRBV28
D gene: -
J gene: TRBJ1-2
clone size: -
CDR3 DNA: TGTGCCAGCAGTTTTAAGGCGGGAGGCTACACCTTC
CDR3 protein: CASSFKAGGYTF

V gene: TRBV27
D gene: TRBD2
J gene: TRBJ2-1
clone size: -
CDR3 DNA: TGTGCCAGCAGTTTAAATGAGCGGGGGGTCCCTTTGGATGAGCAGTTCTTC
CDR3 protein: CASSLNERGVPLDEQFF

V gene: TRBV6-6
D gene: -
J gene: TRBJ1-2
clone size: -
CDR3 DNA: TGTGCCAGCAAACCACGGGTGACGGAAGGCTACACCTTC
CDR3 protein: CASKPRVTEGYTF

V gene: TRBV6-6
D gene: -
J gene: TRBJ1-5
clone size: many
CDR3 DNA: TGTGCCAGCAGTTACCGCGGGCGGGGGACTCAGCCCCAGCATTTT
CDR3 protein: CASSYRGRGTQPQHF

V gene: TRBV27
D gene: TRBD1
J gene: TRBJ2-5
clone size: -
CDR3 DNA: TGTGCCAGCAGTATGAGACAGGGGATAAAGACCCAGTACTTC
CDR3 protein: CASSMRQGIKTQYF